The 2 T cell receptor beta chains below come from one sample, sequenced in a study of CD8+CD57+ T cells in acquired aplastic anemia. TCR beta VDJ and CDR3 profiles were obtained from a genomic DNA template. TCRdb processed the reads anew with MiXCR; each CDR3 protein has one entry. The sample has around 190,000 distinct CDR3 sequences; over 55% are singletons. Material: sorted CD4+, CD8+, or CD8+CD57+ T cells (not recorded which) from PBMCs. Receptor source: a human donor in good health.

CDR3 loop: CATRQGAQETQYF. The CDR3 DNA follows: TGTGCCACCCGACAGGGGGCCCAAGAGACCCAGTACTTC. The chain combines TRBV24-1 with TRBJ2-5, with TRBD1 matching over 10 bases. J was trimmed by 1 base and V by 9 bases; bases with no gene match: 1. The CDR3 covers 13 residues. CDR1 and CDR2 (germline): KGHDR, SFDVKD.

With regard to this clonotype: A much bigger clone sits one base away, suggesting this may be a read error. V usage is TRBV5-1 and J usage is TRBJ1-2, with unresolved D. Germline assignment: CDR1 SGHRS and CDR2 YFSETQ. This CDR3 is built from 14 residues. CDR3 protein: CANSPTGLNYGYTF. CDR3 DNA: TGTGCCAACAGCCCGACCGGGCTAAACTATGGCTACACCTTC. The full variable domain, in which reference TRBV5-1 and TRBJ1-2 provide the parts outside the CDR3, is KAGVTQTPRYLIKTRGQQVTLSCSPISGHRSVSWYQQTPGQGLQFLFEYFSETQRNKGNFPGRFSGRQFSNSRSEMNVSTLELGDSALYLCANSPTGLNYGYTFGSGTRLTVV.